This T cell receptor beta chain was identified in a study of cytomegalovirus exposure and HLA in healthy donors (dated by TCRdb to about 2017). In terms of the full investigation: An earlier analysis of some 500 of the donors reported approximately 290 Gb of sequence data and about 100 million unique TCR beta sequences from about 200 million T cells. Roughly 300 gigabases of sequencing data and 78 million or so unique TCR sequences were included in an early release covering 550 to 800 HLA-typed donors. Of the roughly 400 genotyped donors, over 70% fell in the genetic ancestry cluster associated with self-reported Caucasian donors. The aim of the study was to test whether cataloging public T cell receptors could identify signatures of past pathogen exposure. The T cell repertoires of 666 subjects were profiled by immunosequencing and related to cytomegalovirus serostatus. A separate validation cohort of over 95 different subjects was used in addition to the 666-subject first cohort. To predict cytomegalovirus infection status, the study combined high-throughput TCR immunosequencing, statistical association of individual TCRs with disease status, and machine learning. To study patterns of TCR occurrence, a later analysis re-analyzed previously published TCR beta repertoires from 650 to 750 donors and added high-resolution HLA genotyping. In the later analysis, no new phenotypic data were used to find candidate immune exposures; instead, reliance was placed on TCR beta sequences and their occurrence across donors. In an earlier analysis of a few hundred of the donors, high-throughput TCR beta sequencing was used to judge whether each TCR beta V gene segment behaved as functional or pseudogenic. Donor age, sex, ethnicity and CMV serostatus were compiled alongside the repertoire data. A later genetic analysis took genome-wide SNP genotypes for about three fifths of the 666 donors and used that subset as a discovery cohort. Every repertoire in the discovery cohort had been generated on one and the same sequencing platform. Class I and class II HLA loci were covered by the typing at four-digit resolution. Typing coverage differed by locus: A, B, C, DRB1 and DQB1 were typed in about 620-630 donors, DQA1 in about 500, DPA1 in around 610, and DPB1 in about 450. Because of strong linkage in the cohort, 4 to 6 DR-DQ haplotypes were treated as single units for association and clustering. Among about 400 genotyped donors of the cohort, an average of roughly 230,000 unique TCR beta nucleotide sequences was sequenced per donor, of which roughly 18% were non-productive.

Preparation of the library involved the immunoSEQ multiplex PCR assay. A mixture of 60 forward primers for TCR Vbeta segments and 13 reverse primers for TCR Jbeta segments was used in the multiplex PCR. The CDR3 region of rearranged TCR beta genes was amplified from genomic DNA with a multiplex PCR assay. On the Illumina HiSeq System, the amplified TCR beta libraries were sequenced as 87-base-pair reads. Concerning the study's data processing: In a later analysis, 77 million or so unique TCR beta chains were counted across the 500 to 850 repertoires, and roughly 9.9 million of these chains were shared by at least two donors. Raw reads were error-corrected and collapsed into unique sequences with a nearest-neighbor algorithm that merged closely related sequences to remove PCR and sequencing errors. V, D and J gene segments were assigned by aligning CDR3 sequences to IMGT reference sequences. Each retained sequence needed at least a six-nucleotide match to both a V gene segment and a J gene segment. Rearrangements were called productive when the CDR3 lacked stop codons and stayed in frame with V and J; all others were non-productive. Following IMGT convention, CDR3 was defined as the stretch from the second conserved V-encoded cysteine up to the conserved J-encoded phenylalanine. Sequences without an unambiguous match to a single V gene segment were excluded from the earlier analysis of a few hundred of the donors. In an earlier analysis of some 590 of the donors, a V segment was called functional when productive rearrangements were above 56.7%, and segregating when the standard deviation between donors exceeded 5%. A statistical classification framework was built to diagnose cytomegalovirus status from the catalog of TCR beta chain sequences. A later analysis assigned V and J genes by comparing TCR nucleotide sequences with IMGT/GENE-DB human TR gene sequences. In a later analysis, CDR3 sequences and most-parsimonious VDJ recombination scenarios were assigned using the TCRdist pipeline. In a later analysis, every TCR beta chain was defined by the combination of its CDR3 amino acid sequence and its V-gene family, and reads without a unique V-gene family were dropped. In a later analysis, nearly 600 highly shared, low-generation-probability nucleotide sequences were removed to address suspected cross-contamination and a sequencing artifact. In a later analysis, a clonal expansion index was calculated for each public chain from normalized within-repertoire ranks of inferred template counts. In a later analysis, generation probabilities were computed with a VDJ recombination model fitted to out-of-frame rearrangements, and the resulting probabilities were checked against IGoR. A later analysis scored TCR-TCR, TCR-HLA and TCR-CMV co-occurrence with hypergeometric tests, applying a repertoire-size bias correction to TCR pairs. In a later analysis, false discovery rates were estimated by permuting HLA or CMV assignments 20 times. A later analysis grouped co-occurring TCRs with DBSCAN, adding TCRdist sequence similarity when clustering within HLA-allele-positive subsets. Co-occurrence clustering excluded repertoires with fewer than 30,000 or more than 120,000 public chains, plus five with anomalous nucleotide sharing. This immuneACCESS table, as held by TCRdb, lists in-frame sequences with V and J called but not all clones. Of the missing ones, under half trace to an unresolved V gene in checked studies; the others have no known cause. The V and J calls and clone size were taken over from that table, and D and trimming were inferred from the DNA. Here the sample has around 91,000 clones; around 84% occur a single time. The ten largest account for 2.1% of the sample.

Details on this clone: The antigen it recognizes is unknown. Per-nucleotide qualities are absent, and no much larger clonotype sits a single base away.

In total, over 600 healthy bone marrow donors made up the cohort. All cohort members were sampled while nominally healthy, although unrecorded immune exposures were likely present. The donor was CMV seronegative and belonged to the group of under 400 seronegative cohort members. Every donor gave a peripheral blood sample, and the peripheral blood mononuclear cells from that sample were used for TCR beta sequencing. Genomic DNA was extracted from the blood cell samples with the Qiagen DNeasy Blood Extraction Kit. General findings and caveats noted by the study authors: A later analysis found that HLA-associated TCR beta chains were more clonally expanded and had lower generation probabilities than equally common non-associated chains. A further reported finding was that TCR beta sequences accurately predicted the HLA-A and HLA-B alleles for most subjects in the first cohort. The classifier was reported to diagnose cytomegalovirus status with high specificity and sensitivity in both the original cohort and the validation cohort. In a later genetic analysis, a missense DCLRE1C variant was associated with V-gene and J-gene trimming of TCR beta chains, and the association was replicated in an independent cohort. Across donors, most TCR sequences were observed very rarely, whereas some public TCRs were present in many individuals. Because HLA typing was missing for some donors at each locus, association tests included only the typed subset. Correlated functional status among segregating V segments might reflect linkage disequilibrium, but an unknown experimental factor could not be ruled out. In an earlier analysis of approximately 590 of the donors, most TCR beta V segments appeared in productive rearrangements about 90% or about 30% of the time, broadly matching IMGT annotations. Strong co-occurrence of HLA alleles, especially DR and DQ, made assigning TCR associations to individual alleles difficult. The authors suggested that the approach could potentially be generalized to other disease states and immunological phenotypes. Some IMGT-functional V segments, including TRBV6-2 and TRBV6-3, could not be told apart with the 87-base-pair reads, so those segments were excluded. A later analysis found that most CMV-associated TCR beta chains appeared HLA-restricted, with HLA associations seemingly driven largely by CMV exposure. Over 15 rarely observed V segments, including chromosome 9 orphons, were excluded from the earlier analysis of several hundred of the donors because counts were too low. In a later analysis, TCR association rates were found to vary across HLA loci, with the most associated TCRs seen for DRB1 alleles and the fewest for HLA-C alleles. In a later analysis, 16,951 TCR beta sequences were associated with specific HLA alleles at a false discovery rate of 0.05. The study gave a list of roughly 150 TCR beta chains associated with cytomegalovirus. Sequencing depth was assumed to be roughly uniform across donors in the presence/absence analyses, though that assumption may not hold. The only immune exposure information available for the cohort was CMV serostatus. In this cohort, only TCR beta chains were sequenced, and detectable features were limited by the absence of alpha or paired-chain data. A group of highly shared sequence variants was considered likely to be a technical artifact of the sequencing pipeline. Several of the top co-occurrence clusters appeared to be linked to parvovirus B19, influenza, CMV and Epstein-Barr virus, according to a later analysis. In vitro tests confirmed that three of the cytomegalovirus-associated TCR beta chains recognize cytomegalovirus antigens. In a later genetic analysis, fewer N-insertions in productive TCRs were reported among donors in an Asian-associated ancestry cluster than the roughly 700-donor mean.

From the germline V gene, CDR1 is SGHAT and CDR2 is FQNNGV. The CDR3 has 16 amino acids, counting the end cysteine and phenylalanine. The CDR3 DNA has 48 bases and is translated from base 1. The germline V and J ends show losses of 3 bases and 10 bases respectively, and no gene match explains 13 bases of the junction. This clonotype was obtained from a man younger than 30 in good health and CMV-seronegative. Material: PBMCs. The chain employs TRBV11-2 and TRBJ2-1; 9 central nucleotides agree with TRBD2. DNA sequence: TGTGCCAGCAGCTTTAGAAGGTCGTATAGCGGGAGCGAGCAGTTCTTC. Its protein is CASSFRRSYSGSEQFF.